Presented here are 8 T cell receptor beta chains from one specimen sequenced in a study of chemoradiotherapy in HPV16-positive cancers. Sequencing used immunoSEQ multiplex PCR; TCRdb keeps in-frame clones, though not all of them. The sample records around 30,000 clones, about 89% being singletons. The source material was blood, sampled from a patient who underwent chemoradiotherapy. The receptors were sampled from a human donor with HPV-associated anogenital cancer.

The rearrangement joins TRBV15 to TRBJ2-5; 9 bases align to TRBD1. CDR3 length: 15 amino acids. J was trimmed by 4 bases and V by 1 base; bases with no gene match: 4. The V gene's germline CDR1 is LNHNV and CDR2 YYDKDF (reference sequence). The CDR3 DNA reads as TGTGCCACCAGCAGAGGTGGACAGGGGCGAGAGACCCAGTACTTC. Translation gives CATSRGGQGRETQYF.

CDR3 amino acids: CASSLSSGGTYNEQFF. The CDR3 DNA is TGCGCCAGCAGCTTGTCTAGCGGGGGAACCTACAATGAGCAGTTCTTC. The chain joins TRBV5-1 to TRBJ2-1, with 10 bases matching TRBD2. CDR1 is SGHRS and CDR2 is YFSETQ in the germline V gene. V shed 1 base, J shed 2 bases, and the junction held 3 bases outside the gene matches. There are 16 residues in the CDR3.

V gene TRBV5-1 combines with J gene TRBJ2-3; the D is unclear. CDR3 length: 13 amino acids. Trimming took off 0 bases at V and 2 bases at J, with 4 bases between the two ends. Germline V gene lookup returns CDR1 SGHRS and CDR2 YFSETQ. This CDR3 reads CASSLGTTDTQYF. CDR3 in DNA: TGCGCCAGCAGCTTGGGCACCACAGATACGCAGTATTTT.

DNA for the CDR3: TGTGCCAGCAGTTTATTTGTCCCAACGTGGAGAACGAACACCGGGGAGCTGTTTTTT. It specifies CASSLFVPTWRTNTGELFF. The gene calls are TRBV27 and TRBJ2-2; D is undetermined. Per the germline V gene, CDR1 is MNHEY and CDR2 is SMNVEV (reference sequence). Trimming stripped 1 base from V and 0 bases from J, with 18 bases between. CDR3 length equals 19 residues.

The chain employs TRBV28 and TRBJ2-1; D remains unclear. The CDR3 covers 13 residues. Trimming took 2 bases from V and 5 from J, leaving 7 bases between them. The V gene's germline CDR1 is MDHEN and CDR2 SYDVKM. The CDR3 region is CASSLGVNNEQFF. For the CDR3, the DNA is TGTGCCAGCAGTTTAGGGGTGAACAATGAGCAGTTCTTC. Variable domain in full (rest from reference TRBV28 and TRBJ2-1): DVKVTQSSRYLVKRTGEKVFLECVQDMDHENMFWYRQDPGLGLRLIYFSYDVKMKEKGDIPEGYSVSREKKERFSLILESASTNQTSMYLCASSLGVNNEQFFGPGTRLTVL.

V gene TRBV7-8 combines with J gene TRBJ2-7; D not resolved. The germline gives CDR1 SGHVS, CDR2 FQNEAQ. The V end lost 5 bases, the J end lost 6 bases, and 8 bases lay between the germline ends. The CDR3 spans 11 residues. The CDR3 here is CASSTSAEQYF. CDR3 bases: TGTGCCAGCAGCACCTCAGCCGAGCAGTACTTC.

J is TRBJ2-1 and V is TRBV30; 8 bases are shared with TRBD2. The ends lost 5 bases at V and 6 bases at J; junction bases unmatched: 3. Germline CDR1 is GTSNPN and CDR2 is SVGIG (reference sequence). CDR3 size: 12 residues. The CDR3 sequence: CAWGGTSNEQFF. The CDR3 DNA reads TGTGCCTGGGGCGGGACTAGCAATGAGCAGTTCTTC.

Note on this clone: Germline is not matched at one junction end, which may reflect a read error. V gene TRBV7-2 combines with J gene TRBJ2-1; 8 bases fit TRBD2. The CDR3 consists of 17 residues. The germline V gene encodes CDR1 SGHTA and CDR2 FQGNSA. The chain's CDR3 is CSSSTTLAGSSYNEQFF. For the CDR3, the DNA is TGTTCCAGCAGCACCACCTTAGCGGGAAGCTCCTACAATGAGCAGTTCTTC.